A single sample gave rise to the 17 T cell receptor beta chains below, sequenced in a study of T cell repertoires in aging, cancer and after chemotherapy. Peripheral blood genomic DNA, not sorted cells or RNA, was the template. A mixed TRB-A/B primer pool amplified rearranged TRB by multiplex touch-down PCR. Each CDR3 protein gets one entry after TCRdb re-called the multiplex PCR reads with MiXCR. The sample has roughly 7,500 distinct CDR3 sequences; 30% are singletons. Material for sequencing was blood. The source of these receptors is a human donor with a blood cancer.

In regard to this clonotype: It may be a read error: a sequence one base away is much more abundant. The rearrangement links TRBV6-6 to TRBJ2-3, with 9 bases identical to TRBD2. The CDR3 spans 17 residues. CDR1 and CDR2 (germline): MNHNY, SVGAGI (reference sequence). CDR3 region: CARSYAPGLASTDTQYF. The CDR3 nucleotides are TGTGCCAGAAGTTACGCCCCGGGACTAGCTAGCACAGATACGCAGTATTTT.

This clonotype is labeled as medium-sized. This rearrangement joins TRBV18 to TRBJ2-2; D is undetermined. Germline V lookup: CDR1 KGHSH, CDR2 LQKENI. Deletions cut 2 bases from V and 7 bases from J, with 8 bases between. The length of the CDR3 is 13 residues. The CDR3 DNA reads TGTGCCAGCTCACCAGGCCGAAACGGGGAGCTGTTTTTT. It is translated as CASSPGRNGELFF.

In its sample, this clonotype is medium-sized. The chain uses TRBV19 and TRBJ2-3; a possible D gene is TRBD2 (6 bases). Trimming left V 3 bases short and J 2 bases short, with 15 bases between. Germline V gene data show CDR1 as LNHDA and CDR2 as SQIVND (reference sequence). The CDR3 runs to 16 residues. The CDR3 here is CASSIRSGGLTDTQYF. CDR3 sequence (DNA): TGTGCCAGTAGTATTCGTTCCGGGGGACTCACAGATACGCAGTATTTT.

The gene calls are TRBV5-6 and TRBJ2-7, with 7 positions matching TRBD1. From germline, CDR1 is SGHDT and CDR2 YYEEEE. Trimming removed 5 bases from V and 0 bases from J; junction bases left unmatched: 5. The CDR3 covers 14 residues. The CDR3 DNA is TGTGCCAGCAGGTACGGGACAGACTCCTACGAGCAGTACTTC. Encoded protein: CASRYGTDSYEQYF.

The gene calls are TRBV5-1 and TRBJ2-7; possibly TRBD2 for D (5 bases). V was pared by 4 bases and J by 5 bases, with 13 bases between. Germline values: CDR1 SGHRS, CDR2 YFSETQ. The CDR3 contains 13 residues. CDR3 protein: CASSLQRWHEQYF. The CDR3 nucleotides are TGCGCCAGCAGCCTCCAGCGGTGGCACGAGCAGTACTTC.

The V and J genes are TRBV10-3 and TRBJ2-5; D unresolved. From germline, CDR1 is ENHRY and CDR2 SYGVKD. Between the trimmed V and J ends, which lost 0 bases and 0 bases, there was a span of 8 bases. The length of the CDR3 is 15 residues. The CDR3 is CAISESRTHQETQYF. The DNA for the CDR3 is TGTGCCATCAGTGAGTCGCGGACCCACCAAGAGACCCAGTACTTC.

The chain recombines TRBV10-3 with TRBJ1-2, with 10 bases identical to TRBD1. Germline V lookup: CDR1 ENHRY, CDR2 SYGVKD. Trimming at V came to 9 bases and at J to 8 bases, leaving 6 bases not matched to a gene. The CDR3 has 12 residues. The CDR3 loop reads CAIGPGQGGYTF. CDR3 sequence (DNA): TGTGCCATAGGACCGGGACAGGGGGGCTACACCTTC.

A note on this clonotype: The junction departs from germline at one end; a sequencing error may be responsible. The chain is built from TRBV5-6 and TRBJ1-6, with TRBD1 as a possible D gene (5 bases). The CDR3 is made up of 14 amino acids. CDR1 SGHDT and CDR2 YYEEEE come from the germline V gene. The CDR3 loop reads CASSWGGEGSPLNF. The CDR3 DNA sequence: TGCGCCAGCAGCTGGGGGGGGGAGGGTTCACCCCTCAACTTT.

The J gene is TRBJ1-1, the V gene TRBV6-2 or TRBV6-3; D perhaps matches TRBD1 (5 bases). V lost 0 bases to trimming and J lost 1 base, with 15 bases between them. The germline V gene has CDR1 MNHEY and CDR2 SVGEGT. The CDR3 consists of 17 residues. In DNA, the CDR3 is TGTGCCAGCAGTTACTCGATTCAAGGGGAACGGAACACTGAAGCTTTCTTT. Its protein product is CASSYSIQGERNTEAFF.

Sample share makes this clonotype medium-sized. The chain joins TRBV19 to TRBJ2-1; 8 bases match TRBD2. The germline V gene encodes CDR1 LNHDA and CDR2 SQIVND (reference sequence). Trimming took 3 bases from V and 4 from J; bases not matched to a gene: 5. The CDR3 is 15 amino acids. The CDR3, as DNA: TGTGCCAGTAGTATGGTGGCGGGGGGATACAATGAGCAGTTCTTC. It specifies CASSMVAGGYNEQFF.

This clonotype is deemed medium-sized. The chain is built from TRBV5-5 and TRBJ2-2, with D possibly being TRBD2 (6 bases). The CDR3 consists of 15 residues. Germline-derived CDR1 and CDR2 are SGHKS and YYEKEE (reference sequence). Trimming stripped 1 base from V and 5 bases from J, with 12 bases between. DNA of the CDR3: TGTGCCAGCAGCTTGATCGGGGGTGGGACCGGGGAGCTGTTTTTT. This encodes CASSLIGGGTGELFF.

This chain links TRBV13 with TRBJ2-3; D ambiguous. This CDR3 comprises 14 residues. Trimming cost V 4 bases and J 1 base, with 9 bases left between them. From germline, CDR1 is PRHDT and CDR2 FYEKMQ (reference sequence). The DNA for the CDR3 is TGTGCCAGCAGCTCGGACCCACGCACAGATACGCAGTATTTT. Encoded protein: CASSSDPRTDTQYF.

This chain uses TRBV5-4 with TRBJ2-3; D is unresolved. This CDR3 region has 11 residues. The germline V and J ends were trimmed by 0 bases and 5 bases, with 1 base remaining between them. Germline CDR1 and CDR2: SGHNT and YYREEE (reference sequence). The CDR3 region is CASSLGDTQYF. CDR3 in DNA: TGTGCCAGCAGCTTGGGAGATACGCAGTATTTT.

This clonotype was seen only a few times. This chain joins TRBV18 and TRBJ2-7, with 7 positions matching TRBD1. V lost 3 bases to trimming and J lost 7 bases; unmatched junction nucleotides: 6. The CDR3 consists of 13 residues. CDR1 and CDR2 (germline): KGHSH, LQKENI. The CDR3 region is CASSPTAGGEQYF. CDR3 bases: TGTGCCAGCTCACCGACGGCAGGGGGTGAGCAGTACTTC. The whole variable domain, filled in from reference TRBV18 and TRBJ2-7, reads NAGVMQNPRHLVRRRGQEARLRCSPMKGHSHVYWYRQLPEEGLKFMVYLQKENIIDESGMPKERFSAEFPKEGPSILRIQQVVRGDSAAYFCASSPTAGGEQYFGPGTRLTVT.

This clonotype was recorded only once. This may come from a read error, since a much larger clone is one base off. The CDR3 loop is CASSLEAGGSYNEQFF. The CDR3 bases are TGTGCCAGCAGCCTGGAGGCGGGCGGCTCCTACAATGAGCAGTTCTTC. The chain links TRBV5-6 to TRBJ2-1, with D perhaps matching TRBD2 (5 bases). The germline V gene encodes CDR1 SGHDT and CDR2 YYEEEE. The germline V and J ends were trimmed by 4 bases and 0 bases, with 14 bases remaining between them. The CDR3 covers 16 residues.

The V and J genes are TRBV5-6 and TRBJ1-2, with a possible D match to TRBD1 (5 bases). Between the trimmed V and J ends, which lost 0 bases and 7 bases, there was a span of 10 bases. Germline V CDR1 and CDR2: SGHDT, YYEEEE. There are 13 residues in the CDR3. Here the CDR3 reads CASSLGQGGGYTF. The CDR3 DNA is TGTGCCAGCAGCTTGGGCCAGGGTGGTGGCTACACCTTC.

CDR3 residues: CASRKSGGTGGYEQYF. The DNA of the CDR3 is TGTGCCAGCAGAAAATCCGGAGGGACAGGGGGCTACGAGCAGTACTTC. The rearrangement links TRBV27 to TRBJ2-7, with 11 bases fitting TRBD1. The J segment lost 3 bases and the V segment lost 6 bases, leaving 10 bases of the junction unmatched. The germline CDR1 and CDR2 sequences are MNHEY and SMNVEV (reference sequence). The CDR3 contains 16 residues.